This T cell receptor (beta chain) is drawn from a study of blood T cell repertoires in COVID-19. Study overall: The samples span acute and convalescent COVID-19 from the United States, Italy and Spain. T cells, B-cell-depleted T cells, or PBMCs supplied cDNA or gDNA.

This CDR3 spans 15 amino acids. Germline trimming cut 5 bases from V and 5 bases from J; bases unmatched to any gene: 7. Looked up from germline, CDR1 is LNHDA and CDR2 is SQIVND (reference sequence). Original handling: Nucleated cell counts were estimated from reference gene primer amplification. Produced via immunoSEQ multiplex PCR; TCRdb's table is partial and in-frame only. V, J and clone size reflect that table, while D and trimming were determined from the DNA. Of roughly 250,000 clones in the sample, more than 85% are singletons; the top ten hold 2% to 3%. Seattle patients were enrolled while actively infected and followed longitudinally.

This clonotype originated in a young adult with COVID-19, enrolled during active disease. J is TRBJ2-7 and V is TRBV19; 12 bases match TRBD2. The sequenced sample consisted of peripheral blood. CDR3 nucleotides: TGTGCCAGTAGTGTGACTAGCGGGAGTGGAGACGAGCAGTACTTC. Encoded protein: CASSVTSGSGDEQYF.